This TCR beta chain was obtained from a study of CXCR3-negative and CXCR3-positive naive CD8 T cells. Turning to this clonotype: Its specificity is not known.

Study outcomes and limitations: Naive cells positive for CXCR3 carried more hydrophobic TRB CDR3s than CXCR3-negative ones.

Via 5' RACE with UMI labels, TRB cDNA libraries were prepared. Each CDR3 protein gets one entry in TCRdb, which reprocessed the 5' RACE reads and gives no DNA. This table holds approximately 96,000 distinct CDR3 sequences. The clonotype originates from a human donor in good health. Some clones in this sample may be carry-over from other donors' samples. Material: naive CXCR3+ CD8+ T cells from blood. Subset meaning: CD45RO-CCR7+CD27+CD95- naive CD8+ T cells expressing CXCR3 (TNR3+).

This CDR3 reads CASSPLQGPYEQYF. This rearrangement joins TRBV7-8 to TRBJ2-7; TCRdb calls TRBD1, which cannot be checked without DNA. CDR1 and CDR2 (germline): SGHVS, FQNEAQ. CDR3 size: 14 residues.